One T cell receptor beta chain is described in this entry. Source study methods: Reference gene primers were amplified, and this amplification served to estimate nucleated cell counts. This table comes from immunoSEQ multiplex PCR, and its TCRdb copy is limited to in-frame clones, with some not included. For V, J and clone size, that table is used; D and trimming come from the DNA. Among 97,000 or so clones listed, 84% were seen once. The CDR3 runs to 15 residues. V was trimmed by 1 base and J by 6 bases, leaving 13 bases between them. Per germline, CDR1 SGHTA and CDR2 FQGNSA. The sample comes from a study of blood T cell repertoires in COVID-19. Study summary: Samples taken during acute and convalescent COVID-19 were collected in the United States, Italy and Spain.

The source material was peripheral blood. The rearrangement links TRBV7-2 to TRBJ2-1, with D maybe TRBD2 (5 bases). This TCR came from a man aged 35 to 55 with active or convalescent COVID-19. CDR3 nucleotide sequence: TGTGCCAGCAGCTTAGAGGCTAGCTTCGGCAATGAGCAGTTCTTC. This translates into CASSLEASFGNEQFF. Drawing the rest from reference TRBV7-2 and TRBJ2-1, the complete variable domain is GAGVSQSPSNKVTEKGKDVELRCDPISGHTALYWYRQSLGQGLEFLIYFQGNSAPDKSGLPSDRFSAERTGGSVSTLTIQRTQQEDSAVYLCASSLEASFGNEQFFGPGTRLTVL.